The sequence of this T cell receptor (beta chain) was determined in a study of T cells in Graves' hyperthyroidism and ophthalmopathy. Researchers took RNA transcripts and amplified the TCR beta CDR3 regions from them. During a first-round RT-PCR of the TCR CDR3, the HTBI primer set was used. MiXCR, applied by TCRdb to the multiplex PCR reads, yields one record per CDR3 protein. The sample lists under 400,000 distinct CDR3 sequences; more than 15% were seen once. Clinical symptoms, serum thyroxine and TRAb, thyroid ultrasound and orbital computed tomography together formed the diagnostic basis. Sample collection date corresponds to first hyperthyroidism diagnosis, prior to any ophthalmopathy symptoms. Trimming took 0 bases from V and 12 from J; bases not matched to a gene: 4. This CDR3 contains 13 residues. Per the germline V gene, CDR1 is GTSNPN and CDR2 is SVGIG (reference sequence).

V gene TRBV30 combines with J gene TRBJ2-1; TRBD2 matches at 11 bases. This sequence was found in a woman aged 18 to 35 with Graves' hyperthyroidism that later progressed to Graves' ophthalmopathy. Sequencing was done on a sample of blood. The CDR3 DNA reads as TGTGCCTGGAGTGTACCTCTAGCGGGAGGGCAGTTCTTC. This encodes CAWSVPLAGGQFF.